Below are 23 T cell receptor beta chains sequenced from a single sample in a study of PD-1 blockade in classical Hodgkin lymphoma. Each and every patient relapsed after autologous stem cell transplantation, and patients got differing brentuximab vedotin exposure. Sequenced by immunoSEQ multiplex PCR; TCRdb stores in-frame clones only, minus some. In the table there are roughly 61,000 clones, approximately 90% of which are singletons. The sample here was peripheral blood mononuclear cells (PBMCs), taken at baseline. Every receptor here comes from a human donor with classical Hodgkin lymphoma.

The chain is built from TRBV6-5 and TRBJ1-5; D is unclear. The germline CDR1 and CDR2 sequences are MNHEY and SVGAGI. This CDR3 comprises 12 residues. The V end lost 7 bases, the J end lost 4 bases, and 8 bases lay between the germline ends. Here the CDR3 reads CASKRANQPQHF. The CDR3 nucleotides read TGTGCCAGCAAGAGAGCTAATCAGCCCCAGCATTTT.

The chain employs TRBV7-9 and TRBJ1-6; D uncertain. The germline CDR1 and CDR2 sequences are SEHNR and FQNEAQ (reference sequence). The CDR3 is 15 residues long. V lost 1 base and J 7 bases, leaving 11 bases between the germline ends. CDR3 loop: CASSLGMGVNSPLHF. The CDR3 DNA follows: TGTGCCAGCAGCTTAGGTATGGGAGTAAATTCACCCCTCCACTTT.

The CDR3: CASSLQGGSYEQYF. Written as DNA, the CDR3 is TGTGCCAGCAGCTTACAGGGGGGATCCTACGAGCAGTACTTC. J is TRBJ2-7 and V is TRBV11-2; a weak D match, TRBD1 (7 bases). V lost 2 bases, J lost 1 base, and 9 bases lay in between. Germline CDR1 and CDR2: SGHAT and FQNNGV. The CDR3 has 14 residues.

This rearrangement joins TRBV7-9 to TRBJ2-1; D may be TRBD1 (5 bases). V lost 2 bases and J 1 base, leaving 15 bases between the germline ends. CDR1 is SEHNR and CDR2 is FQNEAQ in the germline V gene (reference sequence). The CDR3 spans 17 residues. CDR3 nucleotide sequence: TGTGCCAGCAGCTTAACCCTCGACAGAGTATCCTACAATGAGCAGTTCTTC. It translates to CASSLTLDRVSYNEQFF.

This sequence joins TRBV7-8 and TRBJ1-1; no reliable D call. V was shortened by 4 bases and J by 1 base, with 10 bases between the two germline ends. This CDR3 is 14 amino acids long. The germline V gene encodes CDR1 SGHVS and CDR2 FQNEAQ. The CDR3 reads CASSSIVRNTEAFF. The CDR3 nucleotides are TGTGCCAGCAGCTCTATAGTGCGGAACACTGAAGCTTTCTTT. Supplemented by reference TRBV7-8 and TRBJ1-1, the full variable domain reads GAGVSQSPRYKVAKRGQDVALRCDPISGHVSLFWYQQALGQGPEFLTYFQNEAQLDKSGLPSDRFFAERPEGSVSTLKIQRTQQEDSAVYLCASSSIVRNTEAFFGQGTRLTVV.

There are a few counts of this clone. The J gene is TRBJ1-1, the V gene TRBV6-5, with a tentative D call TRBD1 (6 bases). The CDR3 contains 13 residues. Germline values: CDR1 MNHEY, CDR2 SVGAGI. Trimming pared 6 bases from V and 4 bases from J, leaving 12 bases between. CDR3 sequence: CASSLKGGTEAFF. The CDR3 DNA is TGTGCCAGCAGCCTGAAGGGGGGCACTGAAGCTTTCTTT.

The CDR3 DNA reads TGTGCCAGCAGTCACCGGGACCAGAATCAGCCCCAGCATTTT. Its translation: CASSHRDQNQPQHF. The V call is TRBV27, the J call TRBJ1-5, with D possibly TRBD1 on 5 matching bases. From germline, CDR1 is MNHEY and CDR2 SMNVEV (reference sequence). Trimming cost V 5 bases and J 4 bases, with 12 bases left between them. CDR3 length equals 14 residues.

The chain has TRBV27 and TRBJ2-5; D possibly corresponds to TRBD1 (7 bases). Germline-derived CDR1 and CDR2 are MNHEY and SMNVEV (reference sequence). V was clipped by 6 bases and J by 4 bases, with 18 bases between them. CDR3 size: 15 residues. CDR3 nucleotide sequence: TGTGCCAGCAGCGCACGCGGGACAGCCAGAGAGACCCAGTACTTC. Protein product: CASSARGTARETQYF.

The chain couples TRBV5-1 to TRBJ2-1; D call uncertain. The CDR3 consists of 13 residues. Trimming pared 2 bases from V and 8 bases from J, leaving 11 bases between. Germline V gene data show CDR1 as SGHRS and CDR2 as YFSETQ. Here the CDR3 reads CASSFSSRDEQFF. The DNA of the CDR3 is TGCGCCAGCAGCTTCAGTTCTCGAGATGAGCAGTTCTTC.

The V gene is TRBV9, the J gene TRBJ1-2; D may be TRBD1 (6 bases). Per germline, CDR1 SGDLS and CDR2 YYNGEE. CDR3 size: 16 residues. V was pared by 8 bases and J by 3 bases, with 23 bases between. Written as DNA, the CDR3 is TGTGCCAGTTCAGGGGACGGTAGGCTCAACTACTATGGCTACACCTTC. Its translation: CASSGDGRLNYYGYTF.

J is TRBJ1-4 and V is TRBV18; the D is unclear. V dropped 6 bases and J dropped 8 bases, with 22 bases sitting between them. Germline V gene data show CDR1 as KGHSH and CDR2 as LQKENI. The CDR3 has 16 residues. The CDR3, as DNA: TGTGCCAGCTCCTTTGCGCGCGGCCTGAGAGAGGAAAAACTGTTTTTT. The encoded protein is CASSFARGLREEKLFF.

This chain links TRBV10-3 with TRBJ2-7, with 7 bases fitting TRBD1. The CDR3 extends over 13 amino acids. CDR1 is ENHRY, CDR2 SYGVKD, per germline. Trimming removed 6 bases from V and 3 bases from J; junction bases left unmatched: 5. CDR3 bases: TGTGCCATCAGAGACACAGGGGTCTACGAGCAGTACTTC. Its protein is CAIRDTGVYEQYF.

The gene calls are TRBV19 and TRBJ2-1; TRBD1 matches 12 bases. This CDR3 spans 16 amino acids. CDR1 and CDR2 from the germline V gene are LNHDA and SQIVND (reference sequence). The trim removed 6 bases at V and 7 bases at J, leaving 10 bases unmatched. The CDR3, as DNA: TGTGCCAGTAGGATCCAGGGACAGGGGGCGTCGAATGAGCAGTTCTTC. Its translation is CASRIQGQGASNEQFF.

J is TRBJ2-5 and V is TRBV19, with 9 bases fitting TRBD1. CDR1 and CDR2 from the germline V gene are LNHDA and SQIVND (reference sequence). V dropped 5 bases and J dropped 5; count of bases not matched to a gene: 9. The CDR3 extends over 15 amino acids. The CDR3 coding sequence is TGTGCCAGTAGTTTCGAGCGACAGGGGGGGGAGACCCAGTACTTC. Its translation is CASSFERQGGETQYF.

The chain has TRBV6-1 and TRBJ1-1; no clear D gene. V was cut by 6 bases and J by 5 bases, with 13 bases left in between. The CDR3 is 13 residues long. Germline CDR1 reads MNHNS; CDR2 reads SASEGT. The CDR3, as DNA: TGTGCCAGCAGGCTCGGCGTTCAAACTGAAGCTTTCTTT. Translation: CASRLGVQTEAFF.

The rearrangement links TRBV6-1 to TRBJ1-4; D not certain. This CDR3 is built from 11 residues. V lost 9 bases, J lost 0 bases, and 2 bases lay in between. Germline-derived CDR1 and CDR2 are MNHNS and SASEGT. CDR3 nucleotides: TGTGCCAGTGCAACTAATGAAAAACTGTTTTTT. Its protein product is CASATNEKLFF.

The chain has TRBV10-3 and TRBJ1-1; a weak D match, TRBD1 (5 bases). This CDR3 contains 15 residues. Germline V gene lookup returns CDR1 ENHRY and CDR2 SYGVKD. Trimming took 2 bases from V and 1 from J, leaving 11 bases between them. CDR3 region: CAISEHGTPNTEAFF. The CDR3 coding sequence is TGTGCCATCAGTGAGCACGGGACTCCGAACACTGAAGCTTTCTTT.

The CDR3 sequence: CASSSSESGELFF. The CDR3 region has the DNA TGCGCCAGCAGCTCGTCGGAGTCCGGGGAGCTGTTTTTT. The chain recombines TRBV5-1 with TRBJ2-2; D unresolved. Germline CDR1 is SGHRS and CDR2 is YFSETQ. Trimming shortened V by 3 bases and J by 6 bases, and 9 bases separated the two germline ends. CDR3 length: 13 amino acids.

The chain is built from TRBV7-9 and TRBJ2-1; TRBD1 agrees at 9 bases. Per germline, CDR1 SEHNR and CDR2 FQNEAQ (reference sequence). There are 13 residues in the CDR3. Germline trimming cut 6 bases from V and 9 bases from J; bases unmatched to any gene: 6. This CDR3 reads CASRDRGSIEQFF. The DNA of the CDR3 is TGTGCCAGCAGAGACAGGGGGTCAATTGAGCAGTTCTTC.

This rearrangement joins TRBV5-1 to TRBJ2-3; D remains unclear. V was pared by 6 bases and J by 0 bases, with 11 bases between. This CDR3 contains 14 residues. CDR1 SGHRS and CDR2 YFSETQ come from the germline V gene. The CDR3 region is CASKQTSSTDTQYF. Here the CDR3 DNA reads TGCGCCAGCAAGCAGACCTCTAGCACAGATACGCAGTATTTT.

V and J are TRBV5-1 and TRBJ1-5; D is unresolved. Germline V gene sequence: CDR1 SGHRS, CDR2 YFSETQ. The CDR3 covers 15 residues. V was shortened by 0 bases and J by 0 bases, with 7 bases between the two germline ends. CDR3 bases: TGCGCCAGCAGCTTGGACGGATATAGCAATCAGCCCCAGCATTTT. Amino acids: CASSLDGYSNQPQHF. Using reference TRBV5-1 and TRBJ1-5 for the parts outside the CDR3, the full variable domain is KAGVTQTPRYLIKTRGQQVTLSCSPISGHRSVSWYQQTPGQGLQFLFEYFSETQRNKGNFPGRFSGRQFSNSRSEMNVSTLELGDSALYLCASSLDGYSNQPQHFGDGTRLSIL.

The rearrangement uses TRBV5-1 and TRBJ1-1, with TRBD1 matching over 10 bases. Germline CDR1 SGHRS, CDR2 YFSETQ. V shed 4 bases, J shed 4 bases, and the junction held 4 bases outside the gene matches. The CDR3 length is 14 residues. The CDR3 DNA follows: TGCGCCAGCAGCCCGAGACAGGGGGCCACTGAAGCTTTCTTT. As protein: CASSPRQGATEAFF.

The chain joins TRBV28 to TRBJ1-1; D remains unclear. The V end lost 4 bases, the J end lost 1 base, and 13 bases lay between the germline ends. The CDR3 is made up of 15 amino acids. Germline V gene lookup returns CDR1 MDHEN and CDR2 SYDVKM. The CDR3 nucleotides read TGTGCCAGCAGTTCCCCAGCGGGCGGGAACACTGAAGCTTTCTTT. Translating it yields CASSSPAGGNTEAFF.